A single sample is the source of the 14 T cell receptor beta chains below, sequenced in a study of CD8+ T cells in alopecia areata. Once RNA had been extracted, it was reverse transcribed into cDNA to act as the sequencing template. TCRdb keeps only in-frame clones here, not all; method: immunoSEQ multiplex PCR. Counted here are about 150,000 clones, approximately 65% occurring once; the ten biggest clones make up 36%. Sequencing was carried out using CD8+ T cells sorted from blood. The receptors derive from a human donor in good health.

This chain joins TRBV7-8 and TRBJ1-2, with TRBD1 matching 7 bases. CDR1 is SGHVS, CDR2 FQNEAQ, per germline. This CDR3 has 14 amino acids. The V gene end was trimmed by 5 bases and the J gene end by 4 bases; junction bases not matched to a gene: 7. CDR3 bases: TGTGCCAGCAGCCCCCGCGGGGACAGCTATGGCTACACCTTC. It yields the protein CASSPRGDSYGYTF. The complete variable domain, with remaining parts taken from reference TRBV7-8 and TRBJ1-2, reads GAGVSQSPRYKVAKRGQDVALRCDPISGHVSLFWYQQALGQGPEFLTYFQNEAQLDKSGLPSDRFFAERPEGSVSTLKIQRTQQEDSAVYLCASSPRGDSYGYTFGSGTRLTVV.

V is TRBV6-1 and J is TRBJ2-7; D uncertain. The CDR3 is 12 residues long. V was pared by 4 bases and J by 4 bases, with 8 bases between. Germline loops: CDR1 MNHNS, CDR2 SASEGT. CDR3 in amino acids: CASSVMGYEQYF. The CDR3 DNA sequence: TGTGCCAGCAGTGTGATGGGGTACGAGCAGTACTTC.

CDR3 nucleotides: TGTGCCAGCAGCCAAGACCGTACAGGGTTAGCAACCAAAAACATTCAGTACTTC. Encoded protein: CASSQDRTGLATKNIQYF. This rearrangement joins TRBV4-2 to TRBJ2-4; TRBD1 might be the D (6 bases). The V end was cut by 0 bases, the J end by 2 bases, with 17 bases between. The germline gives CDR1 LGHNA, CDR2 YNFKEQ. CDR3 length: 18 residues.

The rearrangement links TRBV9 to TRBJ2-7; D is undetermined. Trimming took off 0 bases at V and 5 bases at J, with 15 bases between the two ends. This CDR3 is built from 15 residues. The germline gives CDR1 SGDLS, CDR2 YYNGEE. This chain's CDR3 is CASSVATARLDEQYF. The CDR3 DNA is TGTGCCAGCAGCGTAGCGACGGCTCGTCTGGACGAGCAGTACTTC.

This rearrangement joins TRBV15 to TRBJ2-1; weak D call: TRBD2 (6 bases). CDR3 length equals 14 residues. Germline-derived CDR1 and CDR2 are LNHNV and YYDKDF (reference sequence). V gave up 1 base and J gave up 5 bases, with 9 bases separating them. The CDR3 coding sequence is TGTGCCACCAGCAGAGGTCGGGGGAACAATGAGCAGTTCTTC. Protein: CATSRGRGNNEQFF.

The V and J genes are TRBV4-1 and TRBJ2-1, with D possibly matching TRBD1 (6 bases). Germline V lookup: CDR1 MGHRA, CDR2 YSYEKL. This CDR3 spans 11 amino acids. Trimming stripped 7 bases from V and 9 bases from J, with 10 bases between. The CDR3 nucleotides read TGCGCCAGCACCAGGGGCGGTGAGCAGTTCTTC. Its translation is CASTRGGEQFF.

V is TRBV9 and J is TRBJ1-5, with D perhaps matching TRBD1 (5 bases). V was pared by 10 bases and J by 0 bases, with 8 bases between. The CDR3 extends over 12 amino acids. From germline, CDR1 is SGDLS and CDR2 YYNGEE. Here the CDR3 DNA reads TGTGCCTCAGGGACTAGCAATCAGCCCCAGCATTTT. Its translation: CASGTSNQPQHF.

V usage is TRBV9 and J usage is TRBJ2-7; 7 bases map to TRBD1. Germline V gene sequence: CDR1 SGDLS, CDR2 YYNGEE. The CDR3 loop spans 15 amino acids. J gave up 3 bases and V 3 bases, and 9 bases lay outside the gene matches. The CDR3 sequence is CASSARSGQDYEQYF. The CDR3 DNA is TGTGCCAGCAGCGCGAGGAGTGGACAGGACTACGAGCAGTACTTC.

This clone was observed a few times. Here the CDR3 reads CASSVDGRVDEQYF. In nucleotides, the CDR3 is TGTGCCAGCAGCGTAGACGGCAGGGTAGACGAGCAGTACTTC. The chain carries TRBV9 and TRBJ2-7; D perhaps matches TRBD1 (5 bases). The V and J ends lost 0 bases and 5 bases respectively, with 12 bases between them. Germline V gene lookup returns CDR1 SGDLS and CDR2 YYNGEE. The CDR3 extends over 14 amino acids.

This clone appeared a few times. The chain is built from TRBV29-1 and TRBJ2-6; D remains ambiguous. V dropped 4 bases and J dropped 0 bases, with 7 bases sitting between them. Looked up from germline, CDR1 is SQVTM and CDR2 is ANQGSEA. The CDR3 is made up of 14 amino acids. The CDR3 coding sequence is TGCAGCGTTGTAGGTGCCTCTGGGGCCAACGTCCTGACTTTC. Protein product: CSVVGASGANVLTF.

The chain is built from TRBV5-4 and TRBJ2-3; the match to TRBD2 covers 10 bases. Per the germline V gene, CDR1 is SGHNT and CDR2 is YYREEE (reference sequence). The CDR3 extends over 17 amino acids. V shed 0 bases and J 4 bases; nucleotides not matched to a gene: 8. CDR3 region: CASSLVSLAGDADTQYF. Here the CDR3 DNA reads TGTGCCAGCAGCTTGGTATCTCTAGCGGGAGATGCAGATACGCAGTATTTT.

The CDR3 region is CSVASHAKGTNEKLFF. CDR3 sequence (DNA): TGCAGCGTTGCATCCCACGCGAAGGGAACTAATGAAAAACTGTTTTTT. The rearrangement joins TRBV29-1 to TRBJ1-4; no clear D. V dropped 4 bases and J dropped 1 base, with 16 bases sitting between them. CDR1 is SQVTM, CDR2 ANQGSEA, per germline. There are 16 residues in the CDR3.

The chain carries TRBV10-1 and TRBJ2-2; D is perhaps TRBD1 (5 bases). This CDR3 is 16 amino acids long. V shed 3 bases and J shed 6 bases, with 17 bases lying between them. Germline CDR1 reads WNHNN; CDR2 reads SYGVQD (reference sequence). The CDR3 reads CASSEDSGFRAGELFF. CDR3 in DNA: TGCGCCAGCAGTGAAGATTCAGGGTTTAGGGCCGGGGAGCTGTTTTTT.

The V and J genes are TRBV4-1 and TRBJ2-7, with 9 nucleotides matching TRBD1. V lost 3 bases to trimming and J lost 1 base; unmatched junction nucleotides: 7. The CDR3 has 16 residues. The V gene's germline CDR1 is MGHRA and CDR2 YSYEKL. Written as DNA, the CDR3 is TGCGCCAGCAGCCATTGGCCGGGACAGGGATCCTACGAGCAGTACTTC. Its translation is CASSHWPGQGSYEQYF.